The 25 T cell receptor beta chains presented below share a single source sample, sequenced in a study of neurological immune-mediated disorders. MiXCR was run by TCRdb on the 5' RACE reads, yielding one entry per CDR3 protein. Counted here are about 46,000 distinct CDR3 sequences, 1.9% occurring once; the ten biggest clones make up approximately 2.3%. The sequenced material came from PBMCs. Source of these receptors: a woman between 40 and 55 years old with multiple sclerosis.

This clonotype has ten or more counts. The chain employs TRBV11-3 and TRBJ2-1; the match to TRBD2 covers 12 bases. Trimming took 4 bases from V and 6 from J; bases not matched to a gene: 16. Germline V gives CDR1 SGHNT, CDR2 YENEEA. This CDR3 comprises 19 residues. CDR3 region: CASSSWTSGDRLSINEQFF. The CDR3 DNA sequence: TGTGCCAGCAGCTCGTGGACTAGCGGGGACCGGTTGTCGATCAATGAGCAGTTCTTC.

This clonotype has a count of ten or more. The gene calls are TRBV7-9 and TRBJ2-7; D may be TRBD2 (6 bases). This CDR3 has 14 amino acids. Germline-derived CDR1 and CDR2 are SEHNR and FQNEAQ (reference sequence). V dropped 5 bases and J dropped 4 bases, with 15 bases sitting between them. The DNA for the CDR3 is TGTGCCAGCAGCCGAAATCCGGGAGAATACGAGCAGTACTTC. It yields the protein CASSRNPGEYEQYF.

This clonotype was seen repeatedly, ten times or more. The V gene is TRBV5-1, the J gene TRBJ2-2; D ambiguous. Germline assignment: CDR1 SGHRS and CDR2 YFSETQ. V was clipped by 3 bases and J by 3 bases, with 12 bases between them. The CDR3 is 15 amino acids. The CDR3 spells CASSSDGTYTGELFF. In DNA form, the CDR3 reads TGCGCCAGCAGCTCGGACGGTACCTACACCGGGGAGCTGTTTTTT.

This clonotype was counted at least ten times. The CDR3 sequence: CASSSGTVWAEAFF. The CDR3 nucleotides read TGTGCCAGCAGCTCGGGGACAGTCTGGGCTGAAGCTTTCTTT. The chain is built from TRBV7-6 and TRBJ1-1; 7 nucleotides line up with TRBD1. This CDR3 spans 14 amino acids. The germline CDR1 and CDR2 sequences are SGHVS and FNYEAQ. The J segment lost 6 bases and the V segment lost 4 bases, leaving 8 bases of the junction unmatched.

The sample holds many counts of this clonotype. The chain joins TRBV27 to TRBJ1-1; no firm D call. Germline CDR1 and CDR2: MNHEY and SMNVEV (reference sequence). Trimming left V 7 bases short and J 1 base short, with 10 bases between. This CDR3 is built from 13 residues. CDR3 coding DNA: TGTGCCAGCACCCCGCGGGGGAACACTGAAGCTTTCTTT. It is translated as CASTPRGNTEAFF.

This clonotype was counted at least ten times. The chain uses TRBV24-1 and TRBJ1-5; D perhaps matches TRBD1 (5 bases). The germline gives CDR1 KGHDR, CDR2 SFDVKD. The CDR3 contains 15 residues. V dropped 4 bases and J dropped 6 bases, with 15 bases sitting between them. The CDR3 loop is CATSDTRGSGQPQHF. The CDR3 nucleotides are TGTGCCACCAGTGACACCCGGGGGTCGGGTCAGCCCCAGCATTTT.

This clonotype was picked up many times. The rearrangement links TRBV3-1 to TRBJ1-5; perhaps TRBD1 as D (6 bases). This CDR3 comprises 14 residues. Trimming removed 3 bases at V and 7 bases at J, with 13 bases between. Germline CDR1 LGHDT, CDR2 YNNKEL (reference sequence). Written as DNA, the CDR3 is TGTGCCAGCAGCCACCCGGGGGCAAGGCAGCCCCAGCATTTT. It specifies CASSHPGARQPQHF.

Concerning this clonotype: Since a much larger clone is just one base distant, this may be a read error. The rearrangement links TRBV20-1 to TRBJ1-1; unclear D gene. Looked up from germline, CDR1 is DFQATT and CDR2 is SNEGSKA (reference sequence). V was shortened by 5 bases and J by 5 bases, with 12 bases between the two germline ends. This CDR3 is built from 12 residues. This CDR3 is CSARKVGTEAFF. The DNA of the CDR3 is TGCAGTGCTCGTAAGGTAGGGACTGAAGCTTTCTTT.

This clonotype was seen repeatedly, ten times or more. This chain uses TRBV10-3 with TRBJ2-1; 11 bases match TRBD1. Germline assignment: CDR1 ENHRY and CDR2 SYGVKD. CDR3 length: 15 residues. The V segment lost 6 bases and the J segment 9 bases; nucleotides outside the gene matches: 10. DNA of the CDR3: TGTGCCATCAGCCACGGGACAGGGGGGCGCGGTGAGCAGTTCTTC. As protein: CAISHGTGGRGEQFF.

This clonotype occurred many times. CDR3 nucleotides: TGTGCCAGCTCCGACCGAACCTACGAGCAGTACTTC. This codes for CASSDRTYEQYF. The chain joins TRBV6-6 to TRBJ2-7; D is undetermined. Between the trimmed V and J ends, which lost 8 bases and 2 bases, there was a span of 10 bases. CDR3 length: 12 amino acids. Germline-derived CDR1 and CDR2 are MNHNY and SVGAGI (reference sequence).

This clonotype was counted many times. The chain employs TRBV7-9 and TRBJ2-1; 7 bases fit TRBD1. There are 15 residues in the CDR3. Germline V gene sequence: CDR1 SEHNR, CDR2 FQNEAQ (reference sequence). V lost 5 bases, J lost 5 bases, and 9 bases stayed unmatched. This chain's CDR3 is CASSLSDRFDNEQFF. The CDR3 DNA reads as TGTGCCAGCAGCCTATCGGACAGGTTTGACAATGAGCAGTTCTTC.

This clonotype was counted many times. The J gene is TRBJ1-1, the V gene TRBV5-1; 8 bases match TRBD1. The germline CDR1 and CDR2 sequences are SGHRS and YFSETQ. The CDR3 length is 15 residues. J was trimmed by 1 base and V by 4 bases; bases with no gene match: 6. The CDR3 spells CASSRGQAENTEAFF. CDR3 bases: TGCGCCAGCAGCCGGGGACAGGCGGAGAACACTGAAGCTTTCTTT.

This clonotype was detected many times. The chain is built from TRBV12-3 or TRBV12-4 and TRBJ1-4; D remains unclear. V was shortened by 6 bases and J by 8 bases, with 10 bases between the two germline ends. This CDR3 has 12 amino acids. In nucleotides, the CDR3 is TGTGCCAGCAGGCGGGCCGGAGAAAAACTGTTTTTT. The encoded protein is CASRRAGEKLFF.

This clonotype was seen repeatedly, ten times or more. The chain combines TRBV18 with TRBJ1-2; no clear D gene. This CDR3 spans 13 amino acids. V lost 2 bases and J 4 bases, leaving 8 bases between the germline ends. In germline, CDR1 is KGHSH, CDR2 LQKENI. Here the CDR3 reads CASSPTRLYGYTF. The CDR3 bases are TGTGCCAGCTCACCAACCAGGCTCTATGGCTACACCTTC.

This clonotype has ten or more counts. This rearrangement joins TRBV6-1 to TRBJ1-1; D is undetermined. The V end lost 11 bases, the J end lost 1 base, and 17 bases lay between the germline ends. The germline CDR1 and CDR2 sequences are MNHNS and SASEGT. The CDR3 consists of 14 residues. The CDR3 protein is CACRSYGPNTEAFF. CDR3 nucleotide sequence: TGTGCCTGCCGCAGCTACGGACCGAACACTGAAGCTTTCTTT.

This clonotype was counted at least ten times. One end of the junction is discordant with germline, which a read error may explain. The chain recombines TRBV6-5 with TRBJ1-6; possible D gene TRBD1, 6 bases. CDR3 size: 12 residues. Germline V gene data show CDR1 as MNHEY and CDR2 as SVGAGI. CDR3 amino acids: CATGQNNSPLHF. The CDR3 DNA reads TGTGCCACAGGACAGAACAATTCACCCCTACACTTT.

This chain joins TRBV29-1 and TRBJ1-5; no clear D gene. CDR1 and CDR2 from the germline V gene are SQVTM and ANQGSEA. The CDR3 is made up of 15 amino acids. The germline V and J ends were trimmed by 2 bases and 0 bases, with 11 bases remaining between them. The CDR3 loop reads CSVEWRNPSNQPQHF. The CDR3 DNA is TGCAGCGTTGAATGGCGGAACCCTAGCAATCAGCCCCAGCATTTT. The full variable domain, its missing parts supplied by reference TRBV29-1 and TRBJ1-5, is SAVISQKPSRDICQRGTSLTIQCQVDSQVTMMFWYRQQPGQSLTLIATANQGSEATYESGFVIDKFPISRPNLTFSTLTVSNMSPEDSSIYLCSVEWRNPSNQPQHFGDGTRLSIL.

This clonotype was seen at least ten times. This rearrangement joins TRBV29-1 to TRBJ2-4; 11 bases line up with TRBD1. V lost 7 bases and J lost 0; bases outside the gene matches: 8. The CDR3 runs to 16 residues. Germline CDR1 is SQVTM and CDR2 is ANQGSEA. CDR3 DNA sequence: TGCAGCGCGATGGGGACAGGGGGACTAGCCAAAAACATTCAGTACTTC. As protein: CSAMGTGGLAKNIQYF.

This clonotype was found many times. The chain links TRBV29-1 to TRBJ2-6; D remains ambiguous. Trimming removed 6 bases at V and 1 base at J, with 10 bases between. This CDR3 spans 14 amino acids. The germline CDR1 and CDR2 sequences are SQVTM and ANQGSEA. In DNA form, the CDR3 reads TGCAGCGTGTATGATGCATCTGGGGCCAACGTCCTGACTTTC. This sequence encodes CSVYDASGANVLTF.

This clonotype has a handful of counts. Lacking the conserved final phenylalanine or tryptophan, this CDR3 likely reflects a read error. The V call is TRBV10-3, the J call TRBJ1-2, with D unclear. CDR1 and CDR2 (germline): ENHRY, SYGVKD. This CDR3 is 12 amino acids long. The V end was cut by 7 bases, the J end by 3 bases, with 9 bases between. The CDR3 sequence is CAIMGIDYGYTN. The CDR3 DNA reads TGTGCCATCATGGGCATAGACTATGGCTACACCAAC.

This clonotype showed up many times. The genes are TRBV5-6 and TRBJ2-3, with TRBD1 identical over 8 bases. Trimming cost V 4 bases and J 1 base; bases outside gene matches: 5. Germline V lookup: CDR1 SGHDT, CDR2 YYEEEE. CDR3 size: 15 residues. This CDR3 reads CASSPWTGRTDTQYF. Here the CDR3 DNA reads TGTGCCAGCAGCCCCTGGACAGGGCGCACAGATACGCAGTATTTT.

This clonotype was seen repeatedly, ten times or more. V and J are TRBV18 and TRBJ2-7; TRBD2 agrees at 10 bases. The CDR3 has 15 residues. The germline V gene has CDR1 KGHSH and CDR2 LQKENI. V gave up 0 bases and J gave up 3 bases; unmatched junction bases: 2. The CDR3 DNA reads as TGTGCCAGCTCACCACCGGGACTAGCGTTCTACGAGCAGTACTTC. Protein: CASSPPGLAFYEQYF.

Many counts were recorded for this clonotype. The chain joins TRBV11-2 to TRBJ1-5; no reliable D call. Trimming left V 6 bases short and J 5 bases short, with 11 bases between. From germline, CDR1 is SGHAT and CDR2 FQNNGV. This CDR3 is built from 13 residues. The CDR3 DNA is TGTGCCAGCAGTTTTGACACTCATCAGCCCCAGCATTTT. It specifies CASSFDTHQPQHF.

There are many counts of this clonotype. This rearrangement joins TRBV5-1 to TRBJ1-1; possible D gene TRBD1, 5 bases. V lost 4 bases, J lost 1 base, and 11 bases lay in between. The CDR3 has 14 residues. Germline V lookup: CDR1 SGHRS, CDR2 YFSETQ. The CDR3 nucleotides read TGCGCCAGCAGCAAGACAGTCGAGAACACTGAAGCTTTCTTT. Its translation is CASSKTVENTEAFF.

This clonotype was counted at least ten times. The chain couples TRBV6-6 to TRBJ1-5; D might be TRBD1 (5 bases). Trimming pared 6 bases from V and 2 bases from J, leaving 14 bases between. Germline values: CDR1 MNHNY, CDR2 SVGAGI (reference sequence). There are 15 residues in the CDR3. CDR3 amino acids: CASRGGAGGNQPQHF. For the CDR3, the DNA is TGTGCCAGCAGGGGAGGAGCGGGGGGCAATCAGCCCCAGCATTTT.